This TCR beta chain was captured by sequencing in a study of circulating tumor DNA in untreated peripheral T-cell lymphoma (dated by TCRdb to 2020 to 2022). General conclusions and limits of the study: Tumor-specific clonotypes turned up in about 76% of patients, identified from around 84% of baseline tissues and from about 67% of baseline serum samples.

The CDR3, cysteine through phenylalanine, is 14 amino acids long. CDR3 DNA only is kept here, 42 bases in frame from base 1. According to the germline V gene (reference sequence), CDR1 reads LNHDA and CDR2 reads SQIVND. V is pruned by 4 bases and J by 5 bases, leaving 5 bases of the junction without a gene match. The method was the immunoSEQ multiplex PCR assay. TCRdb's version of the immuneACCESS table is confined to in-frame rearrangements and falls short of the full clone set. An unresolved V gene accounts for under half of the shortfall where checked; the remainder is of unknown origin. A total of about 8,500 clones appear in this sample, 80% to 85% of them only once. 2% to 2.5% of the sample goes to the ten largest clones. To find tumor-specific TCR clonotypes, researchers sequenced baseline tumor tissue that had been collected prior to treatment. To monitor patients with peripheral T-cell lymphoma who were getting frontline treatment on a trial, the study applied next-generation sequencing to T-cell receptor sequences.

With regard to this clone: No antigen is known for it. Base qualities are not recorded, but no much larger clone differs from it by a single base.

The sample comprised tumor tissue. The sequence was obtained from a human donor with peripheral T-cell lymphoma. The receptor chain draws on TRBV19 and TRBJ1-5; 7 bases in the middle match TRBD1. Read as DNA, the sequence is TGTGCCAGTAGTAGCAACAGGGGTCATCAGCCCCAGCATTTT. It translates to CASSSNRGHQPQHF.